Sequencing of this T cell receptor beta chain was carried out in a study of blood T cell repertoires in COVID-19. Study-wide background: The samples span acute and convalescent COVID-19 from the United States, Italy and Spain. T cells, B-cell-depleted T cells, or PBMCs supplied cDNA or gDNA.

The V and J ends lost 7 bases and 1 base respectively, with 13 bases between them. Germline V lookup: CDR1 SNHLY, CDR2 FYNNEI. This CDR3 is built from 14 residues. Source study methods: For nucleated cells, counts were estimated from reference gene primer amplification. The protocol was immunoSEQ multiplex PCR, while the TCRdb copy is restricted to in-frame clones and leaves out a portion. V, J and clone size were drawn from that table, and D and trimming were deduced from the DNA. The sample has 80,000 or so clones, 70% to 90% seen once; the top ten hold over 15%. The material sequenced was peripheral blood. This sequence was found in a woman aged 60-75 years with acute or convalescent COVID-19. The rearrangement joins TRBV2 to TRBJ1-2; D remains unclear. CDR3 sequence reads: CASTETFLNYGYTF. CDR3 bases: TGTGCCAGCACCGAGACATTTCTTAACTATGGCTACACCTTC.